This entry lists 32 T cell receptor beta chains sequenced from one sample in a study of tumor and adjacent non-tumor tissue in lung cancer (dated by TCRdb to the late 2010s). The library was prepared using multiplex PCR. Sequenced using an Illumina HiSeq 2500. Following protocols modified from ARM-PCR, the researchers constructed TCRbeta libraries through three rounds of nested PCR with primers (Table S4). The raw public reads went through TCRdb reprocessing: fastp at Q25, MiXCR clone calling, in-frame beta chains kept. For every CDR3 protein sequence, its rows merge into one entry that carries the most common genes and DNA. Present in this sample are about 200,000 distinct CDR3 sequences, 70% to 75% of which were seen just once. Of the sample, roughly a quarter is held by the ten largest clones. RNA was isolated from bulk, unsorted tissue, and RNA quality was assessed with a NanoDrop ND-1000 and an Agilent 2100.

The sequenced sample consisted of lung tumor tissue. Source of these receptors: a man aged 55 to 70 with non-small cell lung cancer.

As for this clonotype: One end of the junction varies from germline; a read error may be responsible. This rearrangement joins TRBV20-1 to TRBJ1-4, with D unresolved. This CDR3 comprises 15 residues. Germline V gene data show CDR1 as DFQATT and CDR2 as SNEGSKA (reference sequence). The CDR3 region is CGARDIAQSNEKLFF. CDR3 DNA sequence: TGCGGTGCTAGAGATATCGCCCAGTCTAATGAAAAACTGTTTTTT.

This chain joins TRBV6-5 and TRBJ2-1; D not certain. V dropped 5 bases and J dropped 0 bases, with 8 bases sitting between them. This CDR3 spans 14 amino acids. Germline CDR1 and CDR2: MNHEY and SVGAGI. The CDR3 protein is CASSTWDSYNEQFF. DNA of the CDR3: TGTGCCAGCAGTACATGGGACTCCTACAATGAGCAGTTCTTC.

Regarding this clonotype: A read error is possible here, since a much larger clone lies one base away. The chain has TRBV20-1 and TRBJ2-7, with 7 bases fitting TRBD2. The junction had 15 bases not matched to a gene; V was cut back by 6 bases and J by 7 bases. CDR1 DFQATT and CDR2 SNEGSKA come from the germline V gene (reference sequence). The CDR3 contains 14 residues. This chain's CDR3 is CSARRWEGLDEQYF. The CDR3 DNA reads TGCAGTGCGAGACGGTGGGAGGGCCTCGATGAGCAGTACTTC.

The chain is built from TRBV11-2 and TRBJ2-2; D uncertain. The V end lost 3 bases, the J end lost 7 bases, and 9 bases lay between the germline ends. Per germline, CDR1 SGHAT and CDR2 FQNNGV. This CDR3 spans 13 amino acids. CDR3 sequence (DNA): TGTGCCAGCAGCTTGGGCGCTATCGGGGAGCTGTTTTTT. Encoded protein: CASSLGAIGELFF. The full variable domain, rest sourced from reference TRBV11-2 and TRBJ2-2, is EAGVAQSPRYKIIEKRQSVAFWCNPISGHATLYWYQQILGQGPKLLIQFQNNGVVDDSQLPKDRFSAERLKGVDSTLKIQPAKLEDSAVYLCASSLGAIGELFFGEGSRLTVL.

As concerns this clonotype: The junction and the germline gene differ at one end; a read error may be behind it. This CDR3 reads CARSFVKEEQYF. CDR3 in DNA: TGTGCCAGGAGCTTTGTAAAAGAGGAGCAGTACTTC. V usage is TRBV5-4 and J usage is TRBJ2-7; D remains ambiguous. Germline V gene data show CDR1 as SGHNT and CDR2 as YYREEE (reference sequence). CDR3 length: 12 residues. The full variable domain, rest sourced from reference TRBV5-4 and TRBJ2-7, is ETGVTQSPTHLIKTRGQQVTLRCSSQSGHNTVSWYQQALGQGPQFIFQYYREEENGRGNFPPRFSGLQFPNYSSELNVNALELDDSALYLCARSFVKEEQYFGPGTRLTVT.

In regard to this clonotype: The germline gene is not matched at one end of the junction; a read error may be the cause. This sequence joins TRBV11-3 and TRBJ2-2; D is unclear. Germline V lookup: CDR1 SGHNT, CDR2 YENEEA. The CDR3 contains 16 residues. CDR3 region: CPSSTPLGRDTGELFF. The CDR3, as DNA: TGTCCCAGCAGCACCCCCCTAGGTCGCGACACCGGGGAGCTGTTTTTT.

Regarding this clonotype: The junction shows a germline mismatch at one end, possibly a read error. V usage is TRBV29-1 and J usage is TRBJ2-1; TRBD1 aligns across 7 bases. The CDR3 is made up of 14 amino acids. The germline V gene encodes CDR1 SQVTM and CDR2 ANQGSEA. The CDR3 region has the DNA TGCAGCGTTGTAAAGGGCAGGGGGTACAATGGGCAGTTCTTC. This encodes CSVVKGRGYNGQFF.

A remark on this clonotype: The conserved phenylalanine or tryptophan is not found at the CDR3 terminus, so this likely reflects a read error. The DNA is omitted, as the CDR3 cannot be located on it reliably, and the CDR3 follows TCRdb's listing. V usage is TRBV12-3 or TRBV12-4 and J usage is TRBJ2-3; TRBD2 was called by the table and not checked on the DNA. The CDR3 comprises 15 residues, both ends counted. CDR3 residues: CARSRGSGGVTGPYL.

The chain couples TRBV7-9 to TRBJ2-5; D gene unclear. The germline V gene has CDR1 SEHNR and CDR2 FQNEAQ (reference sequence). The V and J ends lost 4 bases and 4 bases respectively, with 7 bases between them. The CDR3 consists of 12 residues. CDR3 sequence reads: CASSYSGETQYF. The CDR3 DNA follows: TGTGCCAGCAGCTATAGTGGAGAGACCCAGTACTTC.

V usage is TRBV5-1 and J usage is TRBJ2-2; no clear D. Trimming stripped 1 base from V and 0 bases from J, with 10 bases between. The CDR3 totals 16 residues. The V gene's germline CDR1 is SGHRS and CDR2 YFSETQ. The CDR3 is CASSLSGVANTGELFF. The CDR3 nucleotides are TGCGCCAGCAGCTTGTCCGGAGTAGCGAACACCGGGGAGCTGTTTTTT.

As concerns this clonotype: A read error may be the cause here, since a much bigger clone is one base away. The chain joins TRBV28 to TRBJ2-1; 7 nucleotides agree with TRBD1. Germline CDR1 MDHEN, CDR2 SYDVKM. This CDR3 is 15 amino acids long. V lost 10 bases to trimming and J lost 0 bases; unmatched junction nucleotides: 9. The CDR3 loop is CANRPGGSSYNEQFF. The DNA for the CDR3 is TGTGCCAACAGGCCAGGGGGAAGCTCCTACAATGAGCAGTTCTTC.

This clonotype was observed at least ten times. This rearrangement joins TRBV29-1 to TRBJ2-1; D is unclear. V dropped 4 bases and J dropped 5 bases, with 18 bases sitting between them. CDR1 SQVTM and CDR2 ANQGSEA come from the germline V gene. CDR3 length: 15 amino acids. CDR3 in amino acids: CSVVMLIQFDNEQFF. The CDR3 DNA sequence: TGCAGCGTTGTCATGCTCATCCAGTTCGACAATGAGCAGTTCTTC.

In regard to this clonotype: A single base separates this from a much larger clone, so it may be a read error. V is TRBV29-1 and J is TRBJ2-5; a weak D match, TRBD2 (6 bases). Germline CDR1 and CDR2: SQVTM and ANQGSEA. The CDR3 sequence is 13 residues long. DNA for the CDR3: TGCAGCGTTGGAGACTCCTCCCGGGAGACCCATTACTTC. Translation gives CSVGDSSRETHYF.

CDR3 sequence reads: CSVQKRQGSGNTIYF. DNA for the CDR3: TGCAGCGTCCAAAAGCGACAGGGGTCTGGAAACACCATATATTTT. V and J are TRBV29-1 and TRBJ1-3; TRBD1 aligns across 8 bases. The length of the CDR3 is 15 residues. CDR1 is SQVTM and CDR2 is ANQGSEA in the germline V gene. V shed 6 bases and J 1 base; nucleotides not matched to a gene: 8.

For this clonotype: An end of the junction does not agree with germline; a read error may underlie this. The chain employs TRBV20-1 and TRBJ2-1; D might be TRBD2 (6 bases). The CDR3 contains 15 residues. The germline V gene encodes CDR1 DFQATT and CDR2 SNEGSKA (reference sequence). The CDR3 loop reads CSVRRREKSYNEQFF. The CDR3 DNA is TGCAGTGTTAGAAGACGGGAGAAGTCCTACAATGAGCAGTTCTTC.

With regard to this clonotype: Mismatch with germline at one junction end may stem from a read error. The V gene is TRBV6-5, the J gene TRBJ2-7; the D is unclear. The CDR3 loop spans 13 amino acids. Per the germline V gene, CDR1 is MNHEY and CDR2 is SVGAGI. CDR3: CASTYEAEREQYF. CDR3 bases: TGTGCCAGCACTTACGAAGCTGAACGCGAGCAGTATTTC.

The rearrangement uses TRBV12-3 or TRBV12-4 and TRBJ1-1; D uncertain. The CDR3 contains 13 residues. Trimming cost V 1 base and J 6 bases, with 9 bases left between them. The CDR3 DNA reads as TGTGCCAGCAGTTTAGACGGGGTTCCTGAAGCTTTCTTT. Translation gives CASSLDGVPEAFF.

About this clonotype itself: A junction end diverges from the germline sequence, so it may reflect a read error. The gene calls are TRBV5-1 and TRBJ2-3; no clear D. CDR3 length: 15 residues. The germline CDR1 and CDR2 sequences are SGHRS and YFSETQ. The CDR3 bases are TGTGCCAGCAGCTTCGCAAGGGCTGCCACAGATACGCAGTATTTT. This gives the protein CASSFARAATDTQYF.

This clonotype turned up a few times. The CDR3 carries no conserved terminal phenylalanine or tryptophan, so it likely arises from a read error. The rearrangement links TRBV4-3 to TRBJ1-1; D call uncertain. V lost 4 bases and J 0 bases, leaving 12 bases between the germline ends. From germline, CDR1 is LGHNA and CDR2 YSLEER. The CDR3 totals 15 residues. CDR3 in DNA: TGCGCCAGCAGCCGAGGCCGAGGGATGAACACTGAAGCTTTCATT. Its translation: CASSRGRGMNTEAFI.

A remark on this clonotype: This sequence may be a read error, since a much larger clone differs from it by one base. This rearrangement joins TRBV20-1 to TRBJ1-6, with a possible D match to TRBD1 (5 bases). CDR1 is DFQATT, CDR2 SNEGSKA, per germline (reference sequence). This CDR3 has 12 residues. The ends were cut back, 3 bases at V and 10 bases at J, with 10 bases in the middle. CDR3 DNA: TGCAGTGCTAGGCGGGGGGACTCACCCCTCCACTTT. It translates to CSARRGDSPLHF.

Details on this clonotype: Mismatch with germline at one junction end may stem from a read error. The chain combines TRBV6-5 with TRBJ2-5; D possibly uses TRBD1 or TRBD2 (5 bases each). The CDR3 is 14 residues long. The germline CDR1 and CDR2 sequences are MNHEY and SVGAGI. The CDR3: CAISDTGTAEAQYF. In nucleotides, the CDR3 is TGTGCCATCAGTGATACCGGGACCGCGGAGGCACAGTACTTC.

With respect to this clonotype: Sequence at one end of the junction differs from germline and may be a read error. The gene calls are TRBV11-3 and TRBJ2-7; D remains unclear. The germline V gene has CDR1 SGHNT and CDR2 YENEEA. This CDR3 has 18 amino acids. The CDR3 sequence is CASNLGIPWQDATYEQYF. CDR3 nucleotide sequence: TGTGCCAGCAACTTAGGCATCCCATGGCAGGACGCGACCTACGAGCAGTACTTC. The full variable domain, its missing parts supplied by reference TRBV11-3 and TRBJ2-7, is EAGVVQSPRYKIIEKKQPVAFWCNPISGHNTLYWYLQNLGQGPELLIRYENEEAVDDSQLPKDRFSAERLKGVDSTLKIQPAELGDSAVYLCASNLGIPWQDATYEQYFGPGTRLTVT.

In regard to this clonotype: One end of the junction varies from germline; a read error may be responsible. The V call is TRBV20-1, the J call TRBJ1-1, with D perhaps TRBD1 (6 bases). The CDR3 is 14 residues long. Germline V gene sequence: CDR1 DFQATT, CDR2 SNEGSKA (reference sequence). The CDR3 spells CIASRGRLVAEAFF. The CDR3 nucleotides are TGCATTGCTTCCAGGGGCAGGCTGGTCGCTGAAGCTTTCTTT.

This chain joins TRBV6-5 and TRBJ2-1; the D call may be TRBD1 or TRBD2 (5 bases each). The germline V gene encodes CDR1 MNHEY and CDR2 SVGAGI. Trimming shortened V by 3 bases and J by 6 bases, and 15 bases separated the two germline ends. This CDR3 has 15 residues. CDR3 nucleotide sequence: TGTGCCAGCAGTTATAGGGGCGGTGGGGGCAATGAGCAGTTCTTC. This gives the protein CASSYRGGGGNEQFF.

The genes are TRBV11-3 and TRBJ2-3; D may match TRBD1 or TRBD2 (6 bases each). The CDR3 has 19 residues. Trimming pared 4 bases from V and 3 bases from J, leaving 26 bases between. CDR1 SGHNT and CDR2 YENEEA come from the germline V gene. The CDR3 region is CASSSDLLEVGGRTDTQYF. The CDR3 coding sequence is TGTGCCAGCAGCTCAGATCTCCTAGAAGTCGGGGGCCGTACAGATACGCAGTATTTT. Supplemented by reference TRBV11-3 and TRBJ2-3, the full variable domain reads EAGVVQSPRYKIIEKKQPVAFWCNPISGHNTLYWYLQNLGQGPELLIRYENEEAVDDSQLPKDRFSAERLKGVDSTLKIQPAELGDSAVYLCASSSDLLEVGGRTDTQYFGPGTRLTVL.

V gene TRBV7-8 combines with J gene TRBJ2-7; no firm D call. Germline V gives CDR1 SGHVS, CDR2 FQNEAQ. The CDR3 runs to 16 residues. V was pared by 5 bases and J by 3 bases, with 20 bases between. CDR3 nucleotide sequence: TGTGCCAGCAGCCAGCAACCGACTCCCCCAATCTACGAGCAGTACTTC. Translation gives CASSQQPTPPIYEQYF.

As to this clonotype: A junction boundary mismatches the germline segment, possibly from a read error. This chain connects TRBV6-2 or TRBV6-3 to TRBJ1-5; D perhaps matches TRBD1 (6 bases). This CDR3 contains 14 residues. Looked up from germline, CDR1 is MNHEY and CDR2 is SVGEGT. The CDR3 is CASSTGFATQSQHF. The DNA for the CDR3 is TGTGCCAGCAGTACAGGGTTTGCTACTCAGTCCCAGCACTTT.

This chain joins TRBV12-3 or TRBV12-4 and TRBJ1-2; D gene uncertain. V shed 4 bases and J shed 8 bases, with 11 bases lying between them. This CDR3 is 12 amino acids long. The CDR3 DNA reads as TGTGCCAGCAGTTATCGGTCCCGAGGCTACACCTTC. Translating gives CASSYRSRGYTF.

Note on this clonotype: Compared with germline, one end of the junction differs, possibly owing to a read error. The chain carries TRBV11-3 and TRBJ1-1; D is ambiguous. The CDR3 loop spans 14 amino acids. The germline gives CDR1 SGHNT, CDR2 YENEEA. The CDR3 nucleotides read TGTGCCAGCAGCTTAGGCGGAGTGAAAACTGAAGCTTTCTTT. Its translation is CASSLGGVKTEAFF.

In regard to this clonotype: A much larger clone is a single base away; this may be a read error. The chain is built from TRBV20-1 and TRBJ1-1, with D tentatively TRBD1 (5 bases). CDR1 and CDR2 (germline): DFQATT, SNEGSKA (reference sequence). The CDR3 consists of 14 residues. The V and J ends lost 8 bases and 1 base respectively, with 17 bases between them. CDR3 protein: CSPDGGTRNTEAFF. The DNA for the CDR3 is TGCAGTCCTGACGGTGGGACTAGGAACACTGAAGCTTTCTTT.

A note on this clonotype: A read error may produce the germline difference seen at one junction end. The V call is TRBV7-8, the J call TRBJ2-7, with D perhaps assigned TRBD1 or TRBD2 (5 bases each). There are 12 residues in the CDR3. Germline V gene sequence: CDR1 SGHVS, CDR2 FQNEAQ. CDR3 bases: TGTACCAGCAGCTGGGACCGATACGAGCAGTACTTC. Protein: CTSSWDRYEQYF. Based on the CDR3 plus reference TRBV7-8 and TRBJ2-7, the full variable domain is GAGVSQSPRYKVAKRGQDVALRCDPISGHVSLFWYQQALGQGPEFLTYFQNEAQLDKSGLPSDRFFAERPEGSVSTLKIQRTQQEDSAVYLCTSSWDRYEQYFGPGTRLTVT.

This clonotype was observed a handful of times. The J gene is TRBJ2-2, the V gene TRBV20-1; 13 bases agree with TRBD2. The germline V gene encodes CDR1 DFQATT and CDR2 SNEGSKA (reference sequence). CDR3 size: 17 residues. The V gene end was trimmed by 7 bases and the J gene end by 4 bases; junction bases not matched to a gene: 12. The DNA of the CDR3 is TGCAGTGTCTCGGGACTAGCGGGATTGGGGAGCACCGGGGAGCTGTTTTTT. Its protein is CSVSGLAGLGSTGELFF.